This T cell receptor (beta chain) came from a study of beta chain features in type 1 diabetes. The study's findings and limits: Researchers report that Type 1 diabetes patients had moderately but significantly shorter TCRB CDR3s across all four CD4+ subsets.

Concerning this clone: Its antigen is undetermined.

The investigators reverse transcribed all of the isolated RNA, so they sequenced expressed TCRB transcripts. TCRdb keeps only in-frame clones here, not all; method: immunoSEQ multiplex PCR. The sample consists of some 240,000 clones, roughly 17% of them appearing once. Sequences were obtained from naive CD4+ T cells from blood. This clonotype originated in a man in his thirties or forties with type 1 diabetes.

CDR3 residues: CASSLAAGLNYGYTF. CDR3 coding DNA: TGTGCCAGCAGTCTTGCCGCGGGGCTTAACTATGGCTACACCTTC. J is TRBJ1-2 and V is TRBV28; TRBD1 might be the D (5 bases). This CDR3 comprises 15 residues. Germline V gene lookup returns CDR1 MDHEN and CDR2 SYDVKM. V shed 5 bases and J shed 1 base, with 14 bases lying between them.